The entry below describes one T cell receptor (beta chain). The antigen remains unidentified. The repertoire was sequenced with immunoSEQ multiplex PCR; TCRdb's copy has only in-frame clones and lacks some. The sample consists of about 250,000 clones, approximately 84% of them appearing once. The data stem from a study of cytomegalovirus exposure and HLA in healthy donors. Study outcomes and limitations: Listed as cytomegalovirus-associated were 170 or so TCR beta chains.

CDR1 is KGHSH and CDR2 is LQKENI in the germline V gene. This CDR3 is built from 17 residues. With V trimmed by 3 bases and J by 5 bases, 12 bases remained unmatched. The specimen sequenced was PBMCs. This receptor was obtained from a man aged 18 to 29 in good health and CMV-seropositive. The chain links TRBV18 to TRBJ2-1; 8 nucleotides match TRBD1. The CDR3 reads CASSPPLGDRGDNEQFF. In DNA, the CDR3 is TGTGCCAGCTCACCCCCTTTAGGTGACAGGGGAGACAATGAGCAGTTCTTC.